The 32 T cell receptor beta chains in this list originate from one sample, sequenced in a study of blood T cell repertoires in COVID-19. Assay used: immunoSEQ multiplex PCR; TCRdb lists only in-frame clones, some missing. The table lists tens of thousands of clones, more than 65% of them singletons, with around 0.83% in the top ten. The material sequenced was peripheral blood. The receptors originated from a woman in her 70s with acute or convalescent COVID-19.

In regard to this clone: An end of the junction differs from the germline gene, which may be a read error. This chain uses TRBV5-1 with TRBJ2-2, with D possibly TRBD2 on 5 matching bases. Germline V lookup: CDR1 SGHRS, CDR2 YFSETQ. This CDR3 region has 13 residues. DNA for the CDR3: TGCGCCAGCAGCTTTGTAGGGAACGGGGAGCCGTTTTTT. Translation gives CASSFVGNGEPFF.

The chain recombines TRBV19 with TRBJ1-1; TRBD1 matches 9 bases. Looked up from germline, CDR1 is LNHDA and CDR2 is SQIVND (reference sequence). The trim removed 0 bases at V and 11 bases at J, leaving 7 bases unmatched. The CDR3 runs 14 residues. The DNA of the CDR3 is TGTGCCAGTAGTATAGACCGGACAGGGGTCATGGCTTTCTTT. Translated, it gives CASSIDRTGVMAFF.

A note on this clone: This specimen includes other DNA sequences encoding the same CDR3. The chain combines TRBV30 with TRBJ2-2; the match to TRBD2 covers 10 bases. Losses at the gene ends were 3 bases for V and 0 bases for J; bases not matched to a gene: 4. Germline V gene data show CDR1 as GTSNPN and CDR2 as SVGIG (reference sequence). The CDR3 contains 16 residues. The CDR3 nucleotides read TGTGCCTGGAGGAGGGGACTAGCGTCGAACACCGGGGAGCTGTTTTTT. This sequence encodes CAWRRGLASNTGELFF.

The chain links TRBV27 to TRBJ1-6; a weak D match, TRBD1 (6 bases). With 3 bases removed from V and 2 bases from J, the gap between germline ends came to 14 bases. Germline CDR1 is MNHEY and CDR2 is SMNVEV (reference sequence). This CDR3 comprises 17 residues. The CDR3 protein is CASSLSGVSTYNSPLHF. The DNA of the CDR3 is TGTGCCAGCAGTTTGTCAGGGGTCAGCACCTATAATTCACCCCTCCACTTT.

The genes are TRBV19 and TRBJ2-1; TRBD2 matches 10 bases. Germline assignment: CDR1 LNHDA and CDR2 SQIVND (reference sequence). This CDR3 spans 17 amino acids. Trimming at V came to 8 bases and at J to 7 bases, leaving 17 bases not matched to a gene. In DNA form, the CDR3 reads TGTGCCAGTGGGAGTAAGCGGGAGGGCCGGGTTTTGAATGAGCAGTTCTTC. It specifies CASGSKREGRVLNEQFF.

This sequence joins TRBV7-2 and TRBJ2-4; 12 positions agree with TRBD1. CDR3 length equals 17 residues. Germline CDR1 SGHTA, CDR2 FQGNSA. V was pared by 5 bases and J by 4 bases, with 9 bases of the junction left unmatched. Here the CDR3 DNA reads TGTGCCAGCAGCGGGACAGGGGGCTCAATCCTTAAAAACATTCAGTACTTC. It yields the protein CASSGTGGSILKNIQYF.

The chain combines TRBV4-2 with TRBJ2-3, with TRBD2 matching 8 bases. CDR3 length: 17 amino acids. Germline V gene data show CDR1 as LGHNA and CDR2 as YNFKEQ. V lost 6 bases to trimming and J lost 4 bases; unmatched junction nucleotides: 15. CDR3 region: CASRPAGGGYRADTQYF. As DNA, the CDR3 is TGTGCCAGCAGACCCGCGGGGGGAGGGTATCGGGCAGATACGCAGTATTTT.

This sequence joins TRBV5-4 and TRBJ1-6; D gene ambiguous. The V gene lost 3 bases and the J gene lost 7 bases, with 11 bases spanning the gap. The length of the CDR3 is 14 residues. From germline, CDR1 is SGHNT and CDR2 YYREEE (reference sequence). The CDR3 is CASSWGDGNSPLHF. CDR3 DNA sequence: TGTGCCAGCAGCTGGGGAGACGGCAATTCACCCCTCCACTTT.

V and J are TRBV6-2 or TRBV6-3 and TRBJ1-1; D is ambiguous. CDR3 length: 14 amino acids. Germline V gene data show CDR1 as MNHEY and CDR2 as SVGEGT. Trimming took off 4 bases at V and 7 bases at J, with 16 bases between the two ends. The CDR3 DNA reads as TGTGCCAGCAGTTTGATGGCAGGCCAAAATGAAGCTTTCTTT. Amino acids: CASSLMAGQNEAFF.

The chain is built from TRBV4-1 and TRBJ1-1; TRBD1 is a possible D gene (5 bases). Trimming removed 4 bases from V and 11 bases from J, with 14 bases in between. Germline CDR1 reads MGHRA; CDR2 reads YSYEKL. This CDR3 is 12 amino acids long. Here the CDR3 reads CASSLGTREAFF. The DNA of the CDR3 is TGCGCCAGCAGCCTAGGGACTCGGGAGGCTTTCTTT.

This rearrangement joins TRBV5-6 to TRBJ1-6, with a weak D call TRBD1 (6 bases). Trimming took off 4 bases at V and 14 bases at J, with 13 bases between the two ends. The CDR3 consists of 12 residues. Germline values: CDR1 SGHDT, CDR2 YYEEEE. Here the CDR3 reads CASSAGVVTLHF. The DNA for the CDR3 is TGTGCCAGCAGCGCAGGGGTCGTAACCCTCCACTTT.

The chain couples TRBV2 to TRBJ1-5; no firm D call. Germline V gene data show CDR1 as SNHLY and CDR2 as FYNNEI. The V and J ends lost 9 bases and 9 bases respectively, with 21 bases between them. The CDR3 contains 14 residues. CDR3 region: CASSALFGEWPQHF. In DNA, the CDR3 is TGTGCCAGTAGCGCGTTATTTGGGGAATGGCCCCAGCATTTT.

This sequence joins TRBV30 and TRBJ2-6, with unresolved D. The CDR3 is 16 amino acids. CDR1 and CDR2 (germline): GTSNPN, SVGIG (reference sequence). The V gene lost 4 bases and the J gene lost 5 bases, with 18 bases spanning the gap. In nucleotides, the CDR3 is TGTGCCTGGAACGCGCCGGGTCCTCTGAGGGCCAACGTCCTGACTTTC. As protein: CAWNAPGPLRANVLTF.

This chain links TRBV11-3 with TRBJ2-2; D ambiguous. Germline loops: CDR1 SGHNT, CDR2 YENEEA. The CDR3 is made up of 13 amino acids. With 3 bases removed from V and 8 bases from J, the gap between germline ends came to 10 bases. The CDR3 DNA is TGTGCCAGCAGCTTTGAGTCCGAGGGGGAGCTGTTTTTT. Protein product: CASSFESEGELFF. Full variable domain (outside the CDR3, taken from reference TRBV11-3 and TRBJ2-2): EAGVVQSPRYKIIEKKQPVAFWCNPISGHNTLYWYLQNLGQGPELLIRYENEEAVDDSQLPKDRFSAERLKGVDSTLKIQPAELGDSAVYLCASSFESEGELFFGEGSRLTVL.

A few counts support this clone. V is TRBV7-3 and J is TRBJ1-3; D unresolved. Trimming shortened V by 1 base and J by 4 bases, and 8 bases separated the two germline ends. The CDR3 has 14 residues. The germline CDR1 and CDR2 sequences are SGHTA and FQGTGA. CDR3 in DNA: TGTGCCAGCAGCTTAAGTGGCTCCGGAAACACCATATATTTT. Amino acids: CASSLSGSGNTIYF. The variable domain in full, completed from reference TRBV7-3 and TRBJ1-3, reads GAGVSQTPSNKVTEKGKYVELRCDPISGHTALYWYRQSLGQGPEFLIYFQGTGAADDSGLPNDRFFAVRPEGSVSTLKIQRTERGDSAVYLCASSLSGSGNTIYFGEGSWLTVV.

This clone is medium-sized within its sample. This sequence joins TRBV6-2 or TRBV6-3 and TRBJ2-3, with D possibly being TRBD2 (6 bases). The CDR3 is 18 residues long. Per germline, CDR1 MNHEY and CDR2 SVGEGT. V lost 6 bases to trimming and J lost 0 bases, with 22 bases between them. CDR3 region: CASSPLAPEMYSTDTQYF. The CDR3 nucleotides are TGTGCCAGCAGCCCACTAGCTCCAGAGATGTATAGCACAGATACGCAGTATTTT.

This sequence joins TRBV19 and TRBJ2-1, with 7 bases matching TRBD1. The CDR3 spans 15 residues. Germline CDR1 LNHDA, CDR2 SQIVND (reference sequence). After removal of 9 bases from V and 3 bases from J, the junction contained 11 bases not matched to a gene. The CDR3 region is CASRLGTEFYNEQFF. The CDR3 nucleotides are TGTGCCAGCCGATTAGGGACAGAATTCTACAATGAGCAGTTCTTC.

This clone has a count of ten or more. V is TRBV25-1 and J is TRBJ2-5; weak D call: TRBD2 (7 bases). The V end lost 5 bases, the J end lost 5 bases, and 18 bases lay between the germline ends. This CDR3 region has 15 residues. CDR1 is MGHDK and CDR2 is SYGVNS in the germline V gene. This CDR3 is CASSLISGGRETQYF. DNA of the CDR3: TGTGCCAGCAGTCTAATATCGGGGGGCCGGGAGACCCAGTACTTC.

This chain joins TRBV3-1 (or the pseudogene TRBV3-2) and TRBJ2-5, with D perhaps matching TRBD1 (6 bases). V lost 5 bases to trimming and J lost 7 bases, with 20 bases between them. CDR3 length equals 15 residues. CDR1 is LGHDT and CDR2 is YNNKEL in the germline V gene (reference sequence). CDR3 DNA: TGTGCCAGCAGCACCCGGGACACCTCCGGAGGGACCCAGTACTTC. Translation gives CASSTRDTSGGTQYF.

The rearrangement joins TRBV18 to TRBJ1-5; the D gene is possibly TRBD1 (5 bases). The CDR3 is 14 amino acids. V was trimmed by 2 bases and J by 4 bases, leaving 9 bases between them. CDR1 KGHSH and CDR2 LQKENI come from the germline V gene. CDR3: CASSPETENQPQHF. CDR3 nucleotide sequence: TGTGCCAGCTCACCAGAGACAGAGAATCAGCCCCAGCATTTT.

V is TRBV6-2 or TRBV6-3 and J is TRBJ2-3, with a tentative D call TRBD2 (6 bases). This CDR3 region has 15 residues. CDR1 and CDR2 (germline): MNHEY, SVGEGT. V was trimmed by 4 bases and J by 4 bases, leaving 15 bases between them. CDR3 residues: CASSSGTRQADTQYF. Written as DNA, the CDR3 is TGTGCCAGCAGTTCGGGGACTCGTCAGGCAGATACGCAGTATTTT.

This clone was counted a single time. This chain links TRBV7-9 with TRBJ1-1; TRBD1 is a possible D gene (5 bases). This CDR3 is 14 amino acids long. V was cut by 5 bases and J by 3 bases, with 13 bases left in between. CDR1 is SEHNR, CDR2 FQNEAQ, per germline (reference sequence). The CDR3: CASSPQGWDTEAFF. The DNA for the CDR3 is TGTGCCAGCAGCCCGCAGGGCTGGGACACTGAAGCTTTCTTT.

The chain employs TRBV29-1 and TRBJ2-1; possibly TRBD2 for D (5 bases). Germline V lookup: CDR1 SQVTM, CDR2 ANQGSEA. Trimming stripped 6 bases from V and 9 bases from J, with 18 bases between. There are 13 residues in the CDR3. The CDR3 sequence: CSVVATGDGEQFF. The CDR3 DNA sequence: TGCAGCGTGGTGGCCACCGGGGATGGTGAGCAGTTCTTC.

The rearrangement uses TRBV29-1 and TRBJ1-5; 7 bases align to TRBD1. Germline trimming cut 6 bases from V and 2 bases from J; bases unmatched to any gene: 4. The CDR3 is 13 residues long. Germline V gene lookup returns CDR1 SQVTM and CDR2 ANQGSEA. CDR3 nucleotides: TGCAGCGTGTCAGGGGGTCGCAATCAGCCCCAGCATTTT. Its protein product is CSVSGGRNQPQHF.

This clone was seen a handful of times. J is TRBJ1-6 and V is TRBV9; TRBD1 agrees at 7 bases. Germline loops: CDR1 SGDLS, CDR2 YYNGEE. The CDR3 is made up of 15 amino acids. Trimming removed 3 bases from V and 10 bases from J; junction bases left unmatched: 10. In nucleotides, the CDR3 is TGTGCCAGCAGCGCAGGGACAGCCACCTTGTCACCCCTCCACTTT. It yields the protein CASSAGTATLSPLHF.

V is TRBV3-1 (or the pseudogene TRBV3-2) and J is TRBJ2-7; D not certain. This CDR3 has 15 amino acids. Between the trimmed V and J ends, which lost 0 bases and 4 bases, there was a span of 13 bases. CDR1 LGHDT and CDR2 YNNKEL come from the germline V gene (reference sequence). CDR3 coding DNA: TGTGCCAGCAGCCAAGATTTGGCCCAGTTATACGAGCAGTACTTC. This translates into CASSQDLAQLYEQYF.

The V and J genes are TRBV18 and TRBJ1-5, with D perhaps TRBD1 (5 bases). The CDR3 covers 14 residues. Germline V gene sequence: CDR1 KGHSH, CDR2 LQKENI. Trimming shortened V by 5 bases and J by 5 bases, and 13 bases separated the two germline ends. CDR3 nucleotide sequence: TGTGCCAGCTCATCCCAGGGTCCAGATCAGCCCCAGCATTTT. Its translation is CASSSQGPDQPQHF.

This chain connects TRBV30 to TRBJ2-3, with 8 positions matching TRBD1. Losses at the gene ends were 3 bases for V and 3 bases for J; bases not matched to a gene: 8. The CDR3 totals 15 residues. The germline CDR1 and CDR2 sequences are GTSNPN and SVGIG (reference sequence). The CDR3 nucleotides are TGTGCCTGGAGAGGCCGGGACAGGCGTACAGATACGCAGTATTTT. Translating it yields CAWRGRDRRTDTQYF.

This chain uses TRBV27 with TRBJ2-2, with 8 nucleotides matching TRBD1. The germline V gene encodes CDR1 MNHEY and CDR2 SMNVEV (reference sequence). After removal of 8 bases from V and 7 bases from J, the junction contained 15 bases not matched to a gene. This CDR3 spans 16 amino acids. The CDR3 DNA reads as TGTGCCAGCCTAAATACGGCCCGACAGGGGAGCGGGGAGCTGTTTTTT. It is translated as CASLNTARQGSGELFF.

The rearrangement links TRBV12-5 to TRBJ2-2, with 12 bases that match TRBD2. The trim removed 0 bases at V and 4 bases at J, leaving 9 bases unmatched. Germline CDR1 is LGHNT and CDR2 is FRNRAP. This CDR3 region has 19 residues. This CDR3 reads CASGLVPPLAGGSTGELFF. The CDR3 region has the DNA TGTGCTAGTGGTTTGGTACCCCCCCTAGCGGGGGGGTCCACCGGGGAGCTGTTTTTT.

This clone was observed once. The chain recombines TRBV5-1 with TRBJ2-2, with D uncertain. Germline CDR1 is SGHRS and CDR2 is YFSETQ. CDR3 length equals 14 residues. Deletions cut 5 bases from V and 0 bases from J, with 8 bases between. CDR3 nucleotide sequence: TGCGCCAGCAGTAGTTCTCCGAACACCGGGGAGCTGTTTTTT. Its translation is CASSSSPNTGELFF.

The genes are TRBV30 and TRBJ2-7; TRBD1 agrees at 12 bases. Looked up from germline, CDR1 is GTSNPN and CDR2 is SVGIG (reference sequence). V was pared by 2 bases and J by 6 bases, with 5 bases of the junction left unmatched. The CDR3 totals 14 residues. The CDR3 nucleotides read TGTGCCTGGAGTTCCGGGACAGGGGGCCTCGAGCAGTACTTC. Amino acid sequence: CAWSSGTGGLEQYF.